This TCR beta chain derives from a study of blood T cells in healthy people across ages. The use of a sample-barcoded 5' primer and a J-beta primer mix characterized a second PCR of roughly 6 to 12 cycles. A single record per CDR3 protein comes from TCRdb applying MiXCR to the 5' RACE reads. The sample records 750,000 to 850,000 distinct CDR3 sequences, 25% being singletons. A minimum of 6.5 million PBMCs was isolated per sample. Germline V gene lookup returns CDR1 MNHNY and CDR2 SVGAGI (reference sequence). CDR3 length: 15 amino acids. Unmatched junction bases numbered 11, after V lost 6 bases and J lost 5 bases. This same sample was also part of a study on T cells of mothers and their children.

Specimen: blood. The TCR sequence derives from a boy between 5 and 17 years old in good health. V and J are TRBV6-6 and TRBJ2-5; 8 nucleotides match TRBD1. The CDR3 reads CASSDRGLSQETQYF. The CDR3 DNA reads TGTGCCAGCAGCGACAGGGGACTCTCCCAGGAGACCCAGTACTTC.